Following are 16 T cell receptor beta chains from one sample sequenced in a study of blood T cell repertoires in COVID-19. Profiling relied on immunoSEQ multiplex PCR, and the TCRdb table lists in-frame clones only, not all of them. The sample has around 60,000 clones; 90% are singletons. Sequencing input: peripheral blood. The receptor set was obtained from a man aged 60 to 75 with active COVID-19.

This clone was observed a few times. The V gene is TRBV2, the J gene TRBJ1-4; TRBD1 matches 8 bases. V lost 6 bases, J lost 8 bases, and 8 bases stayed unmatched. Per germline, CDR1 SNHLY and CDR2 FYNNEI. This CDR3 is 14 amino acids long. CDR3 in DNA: TGTGCCAGCAGGGATAGGACAGGGTTAGAAAAACTGTTTTTT. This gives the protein CASRDRTGLEKLFF.

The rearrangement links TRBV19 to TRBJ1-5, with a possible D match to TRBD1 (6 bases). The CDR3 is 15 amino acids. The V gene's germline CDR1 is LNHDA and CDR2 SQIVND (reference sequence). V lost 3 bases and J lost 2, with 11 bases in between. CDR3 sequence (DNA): TGTGCCAGTAGTATCGACAGGTCCGGCAATCAGCCCCAGCATTTT. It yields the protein CASSIDRSGNQPQHF.

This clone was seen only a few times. CDR3 sequence reads: CASSKQNGQSYEQYF. The CDR3 DNA reads TGTGCCAGCAGCAAACAGAATGGACAGTCCTACGAGCAGTACTTC. The rearrangement uses TRBV11-2 and TRBJ2-7, with D possibly TRBD1 on 6 matching bases. The CDR3 consists of 15 residues. CDR1 is SGHAT, CDR2 FQNNGV, per germline. V dropped 5 bases and J dropped 1 base, with 15 bases sitting between them.

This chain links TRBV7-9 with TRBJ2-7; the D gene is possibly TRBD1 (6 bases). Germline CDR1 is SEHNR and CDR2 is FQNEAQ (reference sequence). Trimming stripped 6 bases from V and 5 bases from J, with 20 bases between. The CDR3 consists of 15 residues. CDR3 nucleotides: TGTGCCAGCAGATCATCCAGGGGAAGGATCGACGAGCAGTACTTC. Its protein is CASRSSRGRIDEQYF.

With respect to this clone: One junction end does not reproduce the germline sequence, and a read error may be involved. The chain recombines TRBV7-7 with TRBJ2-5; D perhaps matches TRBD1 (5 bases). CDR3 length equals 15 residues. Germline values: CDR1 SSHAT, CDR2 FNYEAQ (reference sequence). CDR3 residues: CASSPRQFLGETQYF. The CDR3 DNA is TGTGCTAGCAGCCCCCGACAGTTTTTGGGAGAGACCCAGTACTTC. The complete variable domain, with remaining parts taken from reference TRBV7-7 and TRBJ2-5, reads GAGVSQSPRYKVTKRGQDVTLRCDPISSHATLYWYQQALGQGPEFLTYFNYEAQPDKSGLPSDRFSAERPEGSISTLTIQRTEQRDSAMYRCASSPRQFLGETQYFGPGTRLLVL.

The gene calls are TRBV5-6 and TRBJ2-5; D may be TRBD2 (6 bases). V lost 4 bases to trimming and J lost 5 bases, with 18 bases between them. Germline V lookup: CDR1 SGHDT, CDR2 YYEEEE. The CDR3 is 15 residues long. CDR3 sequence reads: CASSPLASGRETQYF. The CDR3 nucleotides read TGTGCCAGCAGCCCACTAGCTTCGGGGCGGGAGACCCAGTACTTC.

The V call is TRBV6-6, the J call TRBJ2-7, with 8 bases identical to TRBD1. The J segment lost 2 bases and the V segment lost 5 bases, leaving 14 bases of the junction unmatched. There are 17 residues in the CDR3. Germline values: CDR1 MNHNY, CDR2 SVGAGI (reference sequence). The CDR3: CASSPRQGFGRPYEQYF. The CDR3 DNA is TGTGCCAGCAGTCCCAGACAGGGGTTCGGCAGGCCCTACGAGCAGTACTTC.

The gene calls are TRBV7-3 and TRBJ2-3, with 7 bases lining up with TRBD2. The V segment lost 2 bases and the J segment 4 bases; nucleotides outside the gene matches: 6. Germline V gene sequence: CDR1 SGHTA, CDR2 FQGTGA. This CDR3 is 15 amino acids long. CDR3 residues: CASSLDLGGSDTQYF. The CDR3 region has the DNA TGTGCCAGCAGCTTAGATCTCGGGGGGTCAGATACGCAGTATTTT.

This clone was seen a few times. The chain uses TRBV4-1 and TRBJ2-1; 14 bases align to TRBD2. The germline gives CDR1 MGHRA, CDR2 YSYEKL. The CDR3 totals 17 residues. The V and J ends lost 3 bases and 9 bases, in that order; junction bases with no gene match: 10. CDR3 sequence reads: CASSQTSGRAWVGEQFF. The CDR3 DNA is TGCGCCAGCAGCCAGACTAGCGGGAGGGCCTGGGTAGGTGAGCAGTTCTTC.

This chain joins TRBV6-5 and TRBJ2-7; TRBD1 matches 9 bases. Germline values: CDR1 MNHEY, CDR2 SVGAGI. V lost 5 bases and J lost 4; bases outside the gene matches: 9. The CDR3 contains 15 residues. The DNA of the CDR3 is TGTGCCAGCAGTATTTCCGGGACAGGGCTATACGAGCAGTACTTC. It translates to CASSISGTGLYEQYF.

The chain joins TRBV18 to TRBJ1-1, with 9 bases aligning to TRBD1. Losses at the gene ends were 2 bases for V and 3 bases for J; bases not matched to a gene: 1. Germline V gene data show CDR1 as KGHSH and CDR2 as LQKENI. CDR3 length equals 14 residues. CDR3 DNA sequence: TGTGCCAGCTCACCAGGACAGGGGTACACTGAAGCTTTCTTT. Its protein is CASSPGQGYTEAFF.

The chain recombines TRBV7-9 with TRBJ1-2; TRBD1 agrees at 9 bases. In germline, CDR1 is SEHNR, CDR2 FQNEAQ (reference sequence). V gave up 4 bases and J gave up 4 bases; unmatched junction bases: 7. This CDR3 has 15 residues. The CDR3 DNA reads TGTGCCAGCAGCTACGGACAGGGGACGTTCTATGGCTACACCTTC. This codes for CASSYGQGTFYGYTF.

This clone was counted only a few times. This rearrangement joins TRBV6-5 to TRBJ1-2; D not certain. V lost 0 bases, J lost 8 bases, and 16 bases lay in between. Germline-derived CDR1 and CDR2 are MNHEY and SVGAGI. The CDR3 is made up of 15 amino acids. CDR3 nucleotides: TGTGCCAGCAGTTACTCCATAGGATGGGGAGAGGGCTACACCTTC. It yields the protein CASSYSIGWGEGYTF.

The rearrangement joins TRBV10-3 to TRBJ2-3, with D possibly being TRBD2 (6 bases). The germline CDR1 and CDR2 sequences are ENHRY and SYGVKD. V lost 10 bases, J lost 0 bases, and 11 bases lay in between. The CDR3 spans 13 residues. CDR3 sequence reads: CATGGVSTDTQYF. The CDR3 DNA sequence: TGTGCCACCGGCGGGGTGAGCACAGATACGCAGTATTTT.

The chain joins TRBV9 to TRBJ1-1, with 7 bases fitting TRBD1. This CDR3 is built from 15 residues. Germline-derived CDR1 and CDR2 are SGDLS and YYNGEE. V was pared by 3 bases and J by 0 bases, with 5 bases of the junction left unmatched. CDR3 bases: TGTGCCAGCAGCGCGGCCGGGACAGTGAACACTGAAGCTTTCTTT. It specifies CASSAAGTVNTEAFF.

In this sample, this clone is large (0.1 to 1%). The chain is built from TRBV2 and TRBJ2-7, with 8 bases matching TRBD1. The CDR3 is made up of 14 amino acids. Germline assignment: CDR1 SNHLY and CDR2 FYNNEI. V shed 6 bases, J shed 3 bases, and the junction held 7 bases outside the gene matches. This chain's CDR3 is CASRDPGQDYEQYF. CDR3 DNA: TGTGCCAGCAGGGATCCGGGACAGGACTACGAGCAGTACTTC.